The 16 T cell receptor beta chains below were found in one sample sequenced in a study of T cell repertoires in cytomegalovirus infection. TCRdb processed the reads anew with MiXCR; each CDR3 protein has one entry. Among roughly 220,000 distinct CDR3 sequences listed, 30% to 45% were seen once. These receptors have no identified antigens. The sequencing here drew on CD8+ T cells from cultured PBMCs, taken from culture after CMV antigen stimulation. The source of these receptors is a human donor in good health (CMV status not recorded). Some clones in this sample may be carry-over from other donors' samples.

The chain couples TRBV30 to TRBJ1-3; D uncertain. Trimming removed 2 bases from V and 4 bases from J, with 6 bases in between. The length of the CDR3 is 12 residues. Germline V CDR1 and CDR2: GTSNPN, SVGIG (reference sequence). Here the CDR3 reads CAWSNAGNTIYF. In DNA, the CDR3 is TGTGCCTGGAGTAATGCGGGAAACACCATATATTTT.

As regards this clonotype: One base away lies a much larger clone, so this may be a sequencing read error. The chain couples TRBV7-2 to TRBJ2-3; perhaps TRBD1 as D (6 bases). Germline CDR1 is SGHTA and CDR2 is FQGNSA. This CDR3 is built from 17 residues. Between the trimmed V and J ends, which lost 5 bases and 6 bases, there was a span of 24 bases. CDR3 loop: CASSQKGTSRHVDTQYF. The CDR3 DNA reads TGTGCCAGCAGCCAGAAAGGGACAAGCAGGCATGTGGATACGCAGTATTTT.

The CDR3 DNA sequence: TGTGCCAGCAGTTTACATTGGGGACTAGCGGGAGGGCCGACGACCGAAGAGACCCAGTACTTC. Residues: CASSLHWGLAGGPTTEETQYF. The chain has TRBV28 and TRBJ2-5, with 16 bases identical to TRBD2. The CDR3 has 21 residues. Losses at the gene ends were 2 bases for V and 3 bases for J; bases not matched to a gene: 15. Per germline, CDR1 MDHEN and CDR2 SYDVKM.

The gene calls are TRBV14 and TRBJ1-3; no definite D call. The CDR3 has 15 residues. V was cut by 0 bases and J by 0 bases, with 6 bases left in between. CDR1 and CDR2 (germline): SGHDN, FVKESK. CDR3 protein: CASSQDYSSGNTIYF. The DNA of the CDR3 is TGTGCCAGCAGCCAAGACTACAGCTCTGGAAACACCATATATTTT.

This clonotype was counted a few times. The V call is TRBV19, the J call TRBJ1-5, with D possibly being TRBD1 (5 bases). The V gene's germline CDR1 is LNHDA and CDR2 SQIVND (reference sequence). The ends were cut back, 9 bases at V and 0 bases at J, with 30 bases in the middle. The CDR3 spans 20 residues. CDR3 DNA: TGTGCCAGCATCAGTAAGGCCCCGGGGACTCTGGGGGATAGCAATCAGCCCCAGCATTTT. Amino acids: CASISKAPGTLGDSNQPQHF. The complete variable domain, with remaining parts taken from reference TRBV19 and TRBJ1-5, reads DGGITQSPKYLFRKEGQNVTLSCEQNLNHDAMYWYRQDPGQGLRLIYYSQIVNDFQKGDIAEGYSVSREKKESFPLTVTSAQKNPTAFYLCASISKAPGTLGDSNQPQHFGDGTRLSIL.

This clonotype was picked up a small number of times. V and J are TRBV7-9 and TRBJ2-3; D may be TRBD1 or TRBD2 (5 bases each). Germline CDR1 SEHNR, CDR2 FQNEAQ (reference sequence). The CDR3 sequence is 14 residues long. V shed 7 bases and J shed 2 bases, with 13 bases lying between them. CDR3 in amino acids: CASNRPGTTDTQYF. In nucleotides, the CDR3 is TGTGCCAGCAACCGCCCCGGGACCACAGATACGCAGTATTTT.

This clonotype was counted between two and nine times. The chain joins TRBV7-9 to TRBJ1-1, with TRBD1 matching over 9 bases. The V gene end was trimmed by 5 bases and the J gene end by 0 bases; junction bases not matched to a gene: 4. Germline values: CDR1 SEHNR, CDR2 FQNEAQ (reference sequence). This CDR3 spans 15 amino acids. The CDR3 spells CASSLRDRVNTEAFF. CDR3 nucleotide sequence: TGTGCCAGCAGCCTCCGGGACAGGGTGAACACTGAAGCTTTCTTT.

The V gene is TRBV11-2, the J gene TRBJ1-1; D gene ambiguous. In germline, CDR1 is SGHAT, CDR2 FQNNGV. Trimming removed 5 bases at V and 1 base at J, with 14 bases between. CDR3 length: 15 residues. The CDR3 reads CASSVRLRWNTEAFF. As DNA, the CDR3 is TGTGCCAGCAGCGTGAGGCTCCGATGGAACACTGAAGCTTTCTTT. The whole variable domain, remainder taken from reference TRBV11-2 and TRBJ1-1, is EAGVAQSPRYKIIEKRQSVAFWCNPISGHATLYWYQQILGQGPKLLIQFQNNGVVDDSQLPKDRFSAERLKGVDSTLKIQPAKLEDSAVYLCASSVRLRWNTEAFFGQGTRLTVV.

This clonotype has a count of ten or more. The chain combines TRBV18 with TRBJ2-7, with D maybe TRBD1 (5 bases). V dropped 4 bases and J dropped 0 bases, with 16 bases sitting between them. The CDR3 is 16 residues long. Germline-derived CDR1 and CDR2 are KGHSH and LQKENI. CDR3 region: CASSHPTDSSSYEQYF. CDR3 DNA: TGTGCCAGCTCACACCCGACCGACAGCAGCTCCTACGAGCAGTACTTC.

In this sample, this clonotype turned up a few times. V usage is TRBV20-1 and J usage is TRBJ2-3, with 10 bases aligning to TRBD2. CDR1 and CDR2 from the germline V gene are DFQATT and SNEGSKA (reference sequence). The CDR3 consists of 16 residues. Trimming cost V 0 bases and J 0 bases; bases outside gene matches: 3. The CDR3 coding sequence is TGCAGTGCTAGAGATGGACTAGCGGAGAGCACAGATACGCAGTATTTT. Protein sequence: CSARDGLAESTDTQYF.

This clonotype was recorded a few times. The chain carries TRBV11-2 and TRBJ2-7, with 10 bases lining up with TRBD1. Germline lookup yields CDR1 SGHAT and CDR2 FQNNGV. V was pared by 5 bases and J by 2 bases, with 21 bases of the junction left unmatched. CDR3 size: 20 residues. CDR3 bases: TGTGCCAGCAGCCTTCGGACGGGCGGGACAGGGGTAATTAGGACCTACGAGCAGTACTTC. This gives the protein CASSLRTGGTGVIRTYEQYF.

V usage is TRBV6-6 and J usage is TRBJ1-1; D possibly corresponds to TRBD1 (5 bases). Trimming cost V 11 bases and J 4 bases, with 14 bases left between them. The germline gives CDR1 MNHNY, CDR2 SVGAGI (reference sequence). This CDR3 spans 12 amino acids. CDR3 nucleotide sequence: TGTGCCGCTTGTAGGGGAGGCACTGAAGCTTTCTTT. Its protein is CAACRGGTEAFF.

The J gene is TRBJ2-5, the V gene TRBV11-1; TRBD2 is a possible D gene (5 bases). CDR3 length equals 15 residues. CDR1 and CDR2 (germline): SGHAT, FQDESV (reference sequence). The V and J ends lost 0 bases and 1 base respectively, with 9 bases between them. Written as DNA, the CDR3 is TGTGCCAGCAGCTTAGCGGGAGAACCCCAAGAGACCCAGTACTTC. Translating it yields CASSLAGEPQETQYF. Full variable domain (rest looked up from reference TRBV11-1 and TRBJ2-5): EAEVAQSPRYKITEKSQAVAFWCDPISGHATLYWYRQILGQGPELLVQFQDESVVDDSQLPKDRFSAERLKGVDSTLKIQPAELGDSAMYLCASSLAGEPQETQYFGPGTRLLVL.

CDR3 sequence reads: CASSSDGITSYEQYF. In DNA form, the CDR3 reads TGTGCCAGCAGCTCGGACGGAATTACCTCCTACGAGCAGTACTTC. The chain employs TRBV7-9 and TRBJ2-7; unclear D gene. The CDR3 covers 15 residues. Trimming stripped 4 bases from V and 0 bases from J, with 13 bases between. Germline assignment: CDR1 SEHNR and CDR2 FQNEAQ (reference sequence).

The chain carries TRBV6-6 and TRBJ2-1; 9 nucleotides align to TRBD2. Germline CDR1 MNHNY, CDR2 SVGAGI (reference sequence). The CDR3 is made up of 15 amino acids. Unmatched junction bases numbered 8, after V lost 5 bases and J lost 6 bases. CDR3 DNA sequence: TGTGCCAGCAGTCTGACTAGCGGAGGGGGCAATGAGCAGTTCTTC. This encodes CASSLTSGGGNEQFF.

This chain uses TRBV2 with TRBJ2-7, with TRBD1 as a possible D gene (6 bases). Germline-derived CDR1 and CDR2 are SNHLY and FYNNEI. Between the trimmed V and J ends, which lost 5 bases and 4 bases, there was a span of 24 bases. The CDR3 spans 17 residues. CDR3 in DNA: TGTGCCAGCAGTAATACCCTGGACAGACGACGACTTTACGAGCAGTACTTC. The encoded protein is CASSNTLDRRRLYEQYF.